The rows below give T cell receptor beta chains drawn from one sample of a study of blood T cell repertoires in COVID-19. TCRdb's copy holds only in-frame clones and misses some; the assay was immunoSEQ multiplex PCR. The sample consists of fewer than 200,000 clones, about 86% of them appearing once. Source material: peripheral blood. All receptors derive from a woman in her 70s who had recovered from COVID-19. The CDR3 runs from the conserved cysteine through the conserved F or W. The D gene is left open where the match is weak. A clone size is listed for some rows: how often the clone was seen (once, few, many), or a class if it is expanded.

13	TRBV28	.	TRBJ1-2	.	CASRPHGKPGYTF	TGTGCCAGCAGACCCCACGGGAAGCCGGGCTACACCTTC
13	TRBV24-1	.	TRBJ2-1	.	CATSPGPYGEQFF	TGTGCCACCAGCCCTGGGCCCTACGGTGAGCAGTTCTTC
15	TRBV27	TRBD1	TRBJ1-2	.	CASSSPDRVNYGYTF	TGTGCCAGCAGTTCCCCTGACAGGGTCAACTATGGCTACACCTTC
14	TRBV18	TRBD2	TRBJ2-7	.	CASSPGTSRYEQYF	TGTGCCAGCTCACCAGGGACTAGCCGGTACGAGCAGTACTTC
14	TRBV4-1	.	TRBJ2-2	.	CASSQDVAAGELFF	TGCGCCAGCAGCCAAGATGTGGCGGCCGGGGAGCTGTTTTTT
13	TRBV20-1	.	TRBJ1-1	.	CSASGHMNTEAFF	TGCAGTGCTAGTGGGCACATGAACACTGAAGCTTTCTTT
10	TRBV20-1	.	TRBJ2-1	.	CSASLGGQFF	TGCAGTGCTAGTCTCGGGGGGCAGTTCTTC
13	TRBV2	.	TRBJ2-7	.	CASRRPGTSPQYF	TGTGCCAGCAGGCGACCCGGGACATCCCCGCAGTACTTC
15	TRBV28	.	TRBJ1-1	.	CASTPGGAGDTEAFF	TGTGCCAGCACCCCTGGGGGGGCCGGTGACACTGAAGCTTTCTTT
12	TRBV12-3/TRBV12-4	.	TRBJ1-1	.	CASSSGALEAFF	TGTGCCAGCAGTTCAGGGGCGTTGGAAGCTTTCTTT
14	TRBV2	.	TRBJ1-1	.	CASSPHVGGTEAFF	TGTGCCAGCAGTCCACACGTGGGGGGCACTGAAGCTTTCTTT
13	TRBV28	.	TRBJ1-4	.	CASSPRVGEKLFF	TGTGCCAGCAGCCCCCGGGTGGGTGAAAAACTGTTTTTT
12	TRBV20-1	.	TRBJ1-2	.	CSASRGPYGYTF	TGCAGTGCTAGTCGGGGTCCTTATGGCTACACCTTC
13	TRBV4-3	.	TRBJ2-3	.	CASSQARAHTQYF	TGCGCCAGCAGCCAAGCGCGTGCCCATACGCAGTATTTT
12	TRBV7-2	.	TRBJ1-1	.	CASSYPTDEAFF	TGTGCCAGCAGCTACCCGACAGATGAAGCTTTCTTT
14	TRBV18	.	TRBJ1-1	.	CASSPLERQVEAFF	TGTGCCAGCTCACCACTTGAGAGACAGGTTGAAGCTTTCTTT
14	TRBV7-3	TRBD2	TRBJ2-3	.	CASSRDYKGDTQYF	TGTGCCAGCAGCCGGGACTATAAAGGGGATACGCAGTATTTT
16	TRBV11-2	TRBD2	TRBJ2-3	.	CASSSLAGKSTDTQYF	TGTGCCAGCAGCTCCCTAGCGGGGAAAAGCACAGATACGCAGTATTTT
13	TRBV6-6	TRBD1	TRBJ2-7	.	CASSRGTASEQYF	TGTGCCAGCAGCCGTGGGACAGCCTCCGAGCAGTACTTC
15	TRBV7-9	.	TRBJ2-6	once	CASNTDKSGANVLTF	TGTGCCAGCAACACCGACAAGTCTGGGGCCAACGTCCTGACTTTC
13	TRBV18	.	TRBJ1-4	.	CASSPPWAEKLFF	TGTGCCAGCTCACCACCATGGGCGGAAAAACTGTTTTTT
15	TRBV5-1	.	TRBJ2-7	.	CASSPGTLIDYEQYF	TGCGCCAGCAGCCCCGGGACTCTCATCGATTACGAGCAGTACTTC
15	TRBV7-6	.	TRBJ1-4	.	CASSKMEGSNEKLFF	TGTGCCAGCAGCAAAATGGAGGGGTCTAATGAAAAACTGTTTTTT
15	TRBV27	TRBD1	TRBJ2-7	.	CASGRPGTASYEQYF	TGTGCCAGCGGTCGGCCCGGGACAGCCTCCTACGAGCAGTACTTC
16	TRBV7-6	TRBD1	TRBJ1-2	.	CASSGGQTGFSYGYTF	TGTGCCAGCAGCGGGGGGCAGACAGGGTTTAGCTATGGCTACACCTTC
16	TRBV18	.	TRBJ1-2	.	CASSPPSEDLGYGYTF	TGTGCCAGCTCACCACCGAGTGAGGATTTGGGCTATGGCTACACCTTC
14	TRBV6-6	.	TRBJ1-1	.	CASTRGGANTEAFF	TGTGCCAGCACACGGGGGGGCGCGAACACTGAAGCTTTCTTT